Described below is a single TCR beta chain sequence and its context. This sample is drawn from a study of blood T cell repertoires in COVID-19. Whole-study context: COVID-19 samples collected from the United States, Italy and Spain covered acute and convalescent phases. T cells, B-cell-depleted T cells, or PBMCs provided the cDNA or gDNA that served as material.

Seattle enrolled patients during active infection and tracked them longitudinally. Germline loops: CDR1 MNHEY, CDR2 SVGAGI. V was trimmed by 8 bases and J by 7 bases, leaving 18 bases between them. The CDR3 loop spans 14 amino acids. Original handling: Estimates of nucleated cell counts were drawn from the amplification of reference gene primers. Profiled with immunoSEQ multiplex PCR; TCRdb holds only in-frame clones, not every one. The V and J calls and clone size come from that table; D and trimming were worked out from the DNA. The sample holds approximately 350,000 clones, 75% to 90% seen once. V usage is TRBV6-5 and J usage is TRBJ2-1, with a weak D call TRBD1 (5 bases). This TCR derives from a woman aged 60-70 years with COVID-19, enrolled during active disease. Sequenced sample: peripheral blood. CDR3 protein: CASHPDTGRNEQFF. In DNA, the CDR3 is TGTGCCAGCCATCCGGATACAGGTCGGAATGAGCAGTTCTTC.